These 24 T cell receptor beta chains were all obtained from the same sample, sequenced in a study of CD4+ T cells in melanoma (dated by TCRdb to about 2022). Libraries were made using the immunoSEQ multiplex PCR assay. TCRdb's version of the immuneACCESS table is confined to in-frame rearrangements and falls short of the full clone set. An unresolved V gene accounts for under half of the shortfall where checked; the remainder is of unknown origin. The sample records roughly 52,000 clones, 60% to 75% of which are singletons. Of the sample, about 5.1% is held by the ten largest clones. The sequenced sample was tumor tissue. These receptors all come from a human donor with melanoma.

This chain uses TRBV5-1 with TRBJ2-3; 16 nucleotides line up with TRBD2. Germline CDR1 is SGHRS and CDR2 is YFSETQ. The CDR3 sequence is 18 residues long. V was pared by 0 bases and J by 6 bases, with 7 bases of the junction left unmatched. The CDR3 sequence: CASSLEGLAGGPDDTQYF. CDR3 in DNA: TGCGCCAGCAGCTTGGAGGGACTAGCGGGGGGGCCGGACGATACGCAGTATTTT.

Turning to this clone: Other DNA sequences within the sample encode an identical CDR3. V is TRBV6-5 and J is TRBJ2-7; 7 bases agree with TRBD1. V gave up 4 bases and J gave up 0 bases; unmatched junction bases: 3. Per the germline V gene, CDR1 is MNHEY and CDR2 is SVGAGI. The CDR3 is 14 amino acids. CDR3 region: CASSSTGSSYEQYF. DNA for the CDR3: TGTGCCAGCAGTTCGACAGGGAGCTCCTACGAGCAGTACTTC.

This clone appeared once. The rearrangement links TRBV5-1 to TRBJ2-7, with D perhaps assigned TRBD1 or TRBD2 (5 bases each). This CDR3 contains 14 residues. V was clipped by 5 bases and J by 2 bases, with 14 bases between them. Germline V gives CDR1 SGHRS, CDR2 YFSETQ. The CDR3 nucleotides are TGCGCCAGCAGGGACATAGCGCAACCCTACGAGCAGTACTTC. It specifies CASRDIAQPYEQYF.

This chain joins TRBV4-2 and TRBJ1-3; D is perhaps TRBD1 (6 bases). The CDR3 length is 14 residues. Deletions cut 4 bases from V and 2 bases from J, with 9 bases between. The germline CDR1 and CDR2 sequences are LGHNA and YNFKEQ. CDR3 bases: TGTGCCAGCAGCCGCCAGGGGACTGGAAACACCATATATTTT. The encoded protein is CASSRQGTGNTIYF.

The genes are TRBV9 and TRBJ1-1; 7 bases map to TRBD1. With 3 bases clipped from V and 7 bases from J, the junction kept 9 bases outside the gene matches. Per the germline V gene, CDR1 is SGDLS and CDR2 is YYNGEE. CDR3 length: 14 amino acids. CDR3 coding DNA: TGTGCCAGCAGCGAATTAAACAGGGGTGGTGAAGCTTTCTTT. Its protein is CASSELNRGGEAFF.

The chain uses TRBV6-1 and TRBJ2-5, with 7 bases that match TRBD1. V gave up 10 bases and J gave up 7 bases; unmatched junction bases: 9. The CDR3 is made up of 12 amino acids. CDR1 is MNHNS, CDR2 SASEGT, per germline. CDR3: CATLGTVGTQYF. In nucleotides, the CDR3 is TGTGCCACCCTCGGGACAGTTGGGACCCAGTACTTC.

This clone appeared once. This chain joins TRBV5-1 and TRBJ1-1; possible D gene TRBD1, 5 bases. V was clipped by 6 bases and J by 1 base, with 16 bases between them. The CDR3 totals 15 residues. CDR1 is SGHRS and CDR2 is YFSETQ in the germline V gene. Here the CDR3 reads CASNPFGGGNTEAFF. The DNA of the CDR3 is TGCGCCAGCAACCCGTTCGGGGGGGGGAACACTGAAGCTTTCTTT.

This clone came up many times. The chain carries TRBV7-3 and TRBJ2-1; D is possibly TRBD1 (5 bases). Germline V gene sequence: CDR1 SGHTA, CDR2 FQGTGA. The CDR3 length is 15 residues. The V and J ends lost 4 bases and 4 bases respectively, with 14 bases between them. The CDR3 DNA reads as TGTGCCAGCAGCTCTACAGGTAGGCCTTACAATGAGCAGTTCTTC. Its translation is CASSSTGRPYNEQFF.

The chain links TRBV5-1 to TRBJ2-6, with 7 bases matching TRBD1. The CDR3 sequence is 17 residues long. J was trimmed by 0 bases and V by 4 bases; bases with no gene match: 7. Germline lookup yields CDR1 SGHRS and CDR2 YFSETQ. CDR3 residues: CASSIGQANSGANVLTF. Here the CDR3 DNA reads TGCGCCAGCAGCATCGGACAGGCAAACTCTGGGGCCAACGTCCTGACTTTC.

The sample holds one count of this clone. The chain has TRBV19 and TRBJ1-1; the D is unclear. CDR3 length: 14 amino acids. Deletions cut 6 bases from V and 1 base from J, with 12 bases between. Germline loops: CDR1 LNHDA, CDR2 SQIVND (reference sequence). The CDR3 reads CASSLPNKNTEAFF. CDR3 DNA: TGTGCCAGTAGCCTTCCGAATAAGAACACTGAAGCTTTCTTT.

V and J are TRBV6-5 and TRBJ2-1; TRBD1 aligns across 8 bases. The V gene end was trimmed by 5 bases and the J gene end by 4 bases; junction bases not matched to a gene: 4. This CDR3 region has 14 residues. CDR1 MNHEY and CDR2 SVGAGI come from the germline V gene. CDR3 in amino acids: CASSTGTGYNEQFF. CDR3 nucleotide sequence: TGTGCCAGCAGTACCGGGACAGGATACAATGAGCAGTTCTTC.

This chain joins TRBV6-5 and TRBJ2-5; tentatively, D is TRBD1 or TRBD2 (6 bases each). V dropped 5 bases and J dropped 1 base, with 14 bases sitting between them. Per the germline V gene, CDR1 is MNHEY and CDR2 is SVGAGI. The CDR3 consists of 15 residues. The CDR3, as DNA: TGTGCCAGCAGTCGAGGAGGGACAAGCCAAGAGACCCAGTACTTC. It yields the protein CASSRGGTSQETQYF.

The sample holds many counts of this clone. The chain couples TRBV5-5 to TRBJ1-1; TRBD1 matches at 8 bases. Per germline, CDR1 SGHKS and CDR2 YYEKEE (reference sequence). V trimming: 4 bases; J trimming: 0 bases; junction bases outside the gene matches: 11. There are 17 residues in the CDR3. CDR3 protein: CASSRSMTGAMNTEAFF. CDR3 DNA: TGTGCCAGCAGCCGGAGTATGACAGGGGCCATGAACACTGAAGCTTTCTTT.

The chain links TRBV5-1 to TRBJ1-6, with D perhaps TRBD1 (6 bases). Trimming left V 4 bases short and J 11 bases short, with 13 bases between. Per the germline V gene, CDR1 is SGHRS and CDR2 is YFSETQ. CDR3 size: 13 residues. Here the CDR3 DNA reads TGCGCCAGCAGCCGGGGGGCAGGGGCACCCCTCCACTTT. Translating it yields CASSRGAGAPLHF.

The CDR3 spells CASSFRLAPPSSYNEQFF. The CDR3 DNA follows: TGTGCCAGCAGTTTTCGGCTAGCCCCTCCCAGCTCCTACAATGAGCAGTTCTTC. The chain links TRBV27 to TRBJ2-1; the D gene is possibly TRBD2 (5 bases). The CDR3 runs to 18 residues. CDR1 and CDR2 from the germline V gene are MNHEY and SMNVEV (reference sequence). Trimming shortened V by 3 bases and J by 0 bases, and 18 bases separated the two germline ends.

The chain combines TRBV4-1 with TRBJ2-1, with 11 nucleotides matching TRBD2. The ends lost 0 bases at V and 7 bases at J; junction bases unmatched: 11. Per germline, CDR1 MGHRA and CDR2 YSYEKL. The CDR3 consists of 18 residues. In DNA form, the CDR3 reads TGCGCCAGCAGCCAAGAGGCCCTAGCGGGGGGATCGGGTAATGAGCAGTTCTTC. Its translation is CASSQEALAGGSGNEQFF.

This clone is a singleton in its sample. The chain has TRBV4-1 and TRBJ1-1; 7 bases agree with TRBD1. Germline V gene data show CDR1 as MGHRA and CDR2 as YSYEKL. J was trimmed by 4 bases and V by 6 bases; bases with no gene match: 11. This CDR3 has 15 amino acids. The CDR3 nucleotides are TGCGCCAGCAGGCAGGGGGAGGATTTAAGCACTGAAGCTTTCTTT. Its translation is CASRQGEDLSTEAFF.

V is TRBV9 and J is TRBJ2-3; 9 positions match TRBD2. This CDR3 has 16 amino acids. Germline assignment: CDR1 SGDLS and CDR2 YYNGEE. Losses at the gene ends were 0 bases for V and 2 bases for J; bases not matched to a gene: 4. CDR3 loop: CASSVGASGDTDTQYF. The CDR3 DNA reads TGTGCCAGCAGCGTAGGGGCTAGCGGGGACACAGATACGCAGTATTTT. Together with reference TRBV9 and TRBJ2-3, the CDR3 gives the full variable domain: DSGVTQTPKHLITATGQRVTLRCSPRSGDLSVYWYQQSLDQGLQFLIQYYNGEERAKGNILERFSAQQFPDLHSELNLSSLELGDSALYFCASSVGASGDTDTQYFGPGTRLTVL.

The V call is TRBV7-9, the J call TRBJ2-6; D remains unclear. Germline loops: CDR1 SEHNR, CDR2 FQNEAQ (reference sequence). V lost 4 bases, J lost 2 bases, and 9 bases lay in between. The CDR3 sequence is 15 residues long. The CDR3 region has the DNA TGTGCCAGCAGCTACGGAGTGGCTGGGGCCAACGTCCTGACTTTC. Its translation: CASSYGVAGANVLTF.

The count of this clone is one. The chain joins TRBV30 to TRBJ1-4, with 11 bases fitting TRBD1. Trimming cost V 4 bases and J 2 bases; bases outside gene matches: 3. This CDR3 contains 15 residues. Germline assignment: CDR1 GTSNPN and CDR2 SVGIG (reference sequence). Here the CDR3 DNA reads TGTGCCTGGAATCGGGACAGGGGGACTAATGAAAAACTGTTTTTT. Translated, it gives CAWNRDRGTNEKLFF. Full variable domain (outside the CDR3, taken from reference TRBV30 and TRBJ1-4): SQTIHQWPATLVQPVGSPLSLECTVEGTSNPNLYWYRQAAGRGLQLLFYSVGIGQISSEVPQNLSASRPQDRQFILSSKKLLLSDSGFYLCAWNRDRGTNEKLFFGSGTQLSVL.

This clone was counted at least ten times. V gene TRBV7-9 combines with J gene TRBJ1-3, with no clear D. The CDR3 contains 17 residues. Trimming cost V 2 bases and J 0 bases, with 14 bases left between them. Germline values: CDR1 SEHNR, CDR2 FQNEAQ (reference sequence). This chain's CDR3 is CASSLRAGVSSGNTIYF. The DNA of the CDR3 is TGTGCCAGCAGCTTAAGGGCAGGCGTGAGCTCTGGAAACACCATATATTTT.

The rearrangement uses TRBV6-6 and TRBJ1-3; unclear D gene. V lost 2 bases and J lost 2, with 13 bases in between. This CDR3 spans 16 amino acids. Germline V CDR1 and CDR2: MNHNY, SVGAGI (reference sequence). The chain's CDR3 is CASSYTPHTAGNTIYF. CDR3 DNA: TGTGCCAGCAGTTACACCCCCCATACGGCTGGAAACACCATATATTTT.

In this sample, this clone turned up once. The J gene is TRBJ2-7, the V gene TRBV4-1; 10 nucleotides agree with TRBD1. This CDR3 contains 15 residues. The V gene's germline CDR1 is MGHRA and CDR2 YSYEKL. The junction had 8 bases not matched to a gene; V was cut back by 4 bases and J by 5 bases. CDR3 amino acids: CASSPTGTGANEQYF. CDR3 sequence (DNA): TGCGCCAGCAGCCCAACCGGGACAGGGGCCAACGAGCAGTACTTC.

This clone occurred a few times. The genes are TRBV19 and TRBJ1-5, with D possibly being TRBD1 (5 bases). The V gene lost 7 bases and the J gene lost 3 bases, with 10 bases spanning the gap. The germline gives CDR1 LNHDA, CDR2 SQIVND (reference sequence). The CDR3 contains 13 residues. The CDR3 region has the DNA TGTGCCAGTAAGAGGGACCCCAATCAGCCCCAGCATTTT. Translation: CASKRDPNQPQHF.